The clone carrying this T cell receptor beta chain was observed a few times. Its antigen remains unidentified. The data originate from a study of pediatric ulcerative colitis. Study information: Disease was pancolitis in over five and left-sided in two, histology-confirmed.

Between the trimmed V and J ends, which lost 0 bases and 5 bases, there was a span of 10 bases. This CDR3 spans 14 amino acids. Germline CDR1 reads MGHRA; CDR2 reads YSYEKL. During colonoscopy, one to two rectal pinch biopsies were collected. No immunosuppressive drugs were given to ulcerative colitis patients before diagnostic colonoscopy. The assay was run at survey level. This table comes from immunoSEQ multiplex PCR, and its TCRdb copy is limited to in-frame clones, with some not included. The table shows about 20,000 clones, with approximately 73% occurring only once. Regarding the study as a whole: In rectum, acute severe colitis had expanded clones and less diversity.

The rearrangement joins TRBV4-1 to TRBJ1-2; D is uncertain. Sequenced input: gut tissue. The receptor was derived from a boy younger than 18 with moderate ulcerative colitis. The CDR3 DNA follows: TGCGCCAGCAGCCAAGATCGTGCGGGGTATGGCTACACCTTC. Its protein is CASSQDRAGYGYTF.